This T cell receptor (beta chain) was captured by sequencing in a study of blood T cell repertoires in COVID-19. The CDR3 contains 12 residues. Germline CDR1 is MNHNS and CDR2 is SASEGT. The V end was cut by 4 bases, the J end by 8 bases, with 11 bases between. Per the original methods: Nucleated cell number was recorded as an estimate derived from reference gene primer amplification. The data were produced by immunoSEQ multiplex PCR, yet TCRdb's version contains in-frame clones alone and is incomplete. V and J calls and clone size follow that table, whereas D and trimming were derived from the DNA. The sample has 160,000 or so clones; approximately 80% are singletons.

The sequence derives from a man aged 55 to 70 with acute or convalescent COVID-19. V and J are TRBV6-1 and TRBJ1-1, with D tentatively TRBD1 (5 bases). The specimen was peripheral blood. Here the CDR3 reads CASSVGGGEAFF. In DNA, the CDR3 is TGTGCCAGCAGTGTGGGGGGTGGGGAAGCTTTCTTT.